The clone carrying this T cell receptor beta chain was detected once. The antigen is not known. This specimen belongs to a study of OX40 agonist ivuxolimab in advanced cancers. Study overall: Administration of intravenous ivuxolimab to patients occurred every 2 weeks at 0.01 to 10 mg/kg.

Study results and caveats: Clonal expansion among partial responders at 0.1-3.0 mg/kg ranked near the lowest. The CD4+ and CD8+ T cells in the blood had expanded clonally by week 6 at 0.1 to 3.0 mg/kg.

Autoimmune disease history or systemic immunosuppression meant exclusion. The CDR3 contains 15 residues. V gave up 5 bases and J gave up 5 bases; unmatched junction bases: 6. Per germline, CDR1 MDHEN and CDR2 SYDVKM. Sequencing used immunoSEQ multiplex PCR; TCRdb keeps in-frame clones, though not all of them. The sample gives 78,000 or so clones, about 90% of which show up once; about 0.45% is in the top ten. V usage is TRBV28 and J usage is TRBJ2-5, with 12 bases lining up with TRBD1. Sequenced here: CD4+ or CD8+ T cells sorted from blood, sampled in a trial of the OX40 agonist ivuxolimab. The sequence came from an adult with an advanced solid tumor such as melanoma, head and neck, liver or kidney cancer. CDR3 nucleotide sequence: TGTGCCAGCAGTCCCGGGACAGGGGGCCTGGAGACCCAGTACTTC. Translation: CASSPGTGGLETQYF. Full variable domain (rest looked up from reference TRBV28 and TRBJ2-5): DVKVTQSSRYLVKRTGEKVFLECVQDMDHENMFWYRQDPGLGLRLIYFSYDVKMKEKGDIPEGYSVSREKKERFSLILESASTNQTSMYLCASSPGTGGLETQYFGPGTRLLVL.